The clone carrying this T cell receptor (beta chain) was detected only a few times. What it binds is unknown. Stated treatment: oral pan-JAK inhibitor, 5-10 mg twice daily. In alopecia areata patients, both lesional scalp punch biopsies and peripheral blood were collected. CDR3 length: 15 amino acids. V was clipped by 1 base and J by 3 bases, with 11 bases between them. Germline CDR1 is SGHDN and CDR2 is FVKESK. This sample stems from a study of CD8+ T cells in alopecia areata. Study findings and constraints: As there was one nonresponder, how baseline CD8+ expansion relates to response remains uncertain.

cDNA reverse transcribed from extracted RNA served as the sequencing template. Method: immunoSEQ multiplex PCR; TCRdb's copy keeps in-frame clones and lacks some. This table has 150,000 to 200,000 clones, roughly 53% appearing once. The sample was CD8+ T cells sorted from blood, taken at week 24, from a patient treated with tofacitinib. The chain employs TRBV14 and TRBJ2-3; D is uncertain. This receptor was taken from a human donor with alopecia areata. The CDR3 reads CASSQGVGPTDTQYF. The CDR3 region has the DNA TGTGCCAGCAGCCAAGGGGTCGGACCGACAGATACGCAGTATTTT.